This TCR beta chain originates from a study of chemoradiotherapy in HPV16-positive cancers (dated by TCRdb to between 2021 and 2024). The study in broad terms: Candidate HPV-specific T-cell clones and common TCR motifs were defined through functional T-cell assays on cells from a couple of HPV16-positive patients. The study asked whether T-cell immunity to the HPV oncoproteins E6 and E7 changes during chemoradiotherapy and whether this immunity affects survival. Next, the candidate HPV-specific TCRs and motifs were followed in TCR repertoires from around 93 patients with HPV-related cancers.

Preparation of the library involved the immunoSEQ multiplex PCR assay. In TCRdb, the immuneACCESS table is reduced to in-frame sequences with V and J assigned. These tables do not hold every clone; where another copy was compared, an unresolved V gene accounts for under half, and the others remain unexplained. This sample is represented by some 19,000 clones; 84% of them were singletons. The ten largest account for approximately 3.7% of the sample. Broad study findings and their caveats: In HPV16-positive patients, expansion of HPV-responsive T cells during chemoradiotherapy was associated with improved recurrence-free survival. The functional definition of HPV-specific T cells came from only a couple of HPV16-positive patients, and the survival association was reported for HPV16-positive patients. Expansion of candidate HPV-specific clones and E7-related TCR motifs was observed in the tumor microenvironment during treatment, whereas no such expansion was observed for non-HPV-specific T cells.

Because repertoires were sampled repeatedly during chemoradiotherapy, clonal expansion in the tumor microenvironment could be followed. As regards this clone: Its antigen has not been determined. Per-nucleotide qualities are absent, and no much larger clonotype sits a single base away.

From a lookup of the germline V gene, CDR1 and CDR2 are SGHRS and YFSETQ. Compared with germline, V lacks 0 bases and J lacks 7 bases; bases without a gene match: 9. The CDR3 runs 15 amino acids, cysteine and phenylalanine included. Kept here is only the CDR3 DNA, which spans 45 bases and is read in frame from base 1. The TCR comes from a human donor with HPV-associated anogenital cancer. Material: blood, obtained from a patient who underwent chemoradiotherapy. The V and J genes are TRBV5-1 and TRBJ1-2; 7 central bases correspond to TRBD1. The nucleotide sequence is given as TGCGCCAGCAGCTTGGATTCAGGGGGATCTTTTGGCTACACCTTC. Its translation is CASSLDSGGSFGYTF. Joined to the reference TRBV5-1 and TRBJ1-2 proteins, this CDR3 gives the full variable domain: KAGVTQTPRYLIKTRGQQVTLSCSPISGHRSVSWYQQTPGQGLQFLFEYFSETQRNKGNFPGRFSGRQFSNSRSEMNVSTLELGDSALYLCASSLDSGGSFGYTFGSGTRLTVV.